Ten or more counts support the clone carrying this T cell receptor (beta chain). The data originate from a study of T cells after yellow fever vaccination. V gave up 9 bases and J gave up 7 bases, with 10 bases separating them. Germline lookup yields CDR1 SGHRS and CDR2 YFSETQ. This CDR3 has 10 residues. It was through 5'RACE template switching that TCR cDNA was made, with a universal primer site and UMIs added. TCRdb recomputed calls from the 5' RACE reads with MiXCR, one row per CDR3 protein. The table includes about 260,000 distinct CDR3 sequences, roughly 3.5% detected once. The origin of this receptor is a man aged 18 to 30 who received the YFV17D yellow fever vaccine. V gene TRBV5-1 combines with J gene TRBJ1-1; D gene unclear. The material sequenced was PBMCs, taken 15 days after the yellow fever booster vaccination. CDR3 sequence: CAKSHSEAFF. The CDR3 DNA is TGCGCCAAGTCCCATAGTGAAGCTTTCTTT.